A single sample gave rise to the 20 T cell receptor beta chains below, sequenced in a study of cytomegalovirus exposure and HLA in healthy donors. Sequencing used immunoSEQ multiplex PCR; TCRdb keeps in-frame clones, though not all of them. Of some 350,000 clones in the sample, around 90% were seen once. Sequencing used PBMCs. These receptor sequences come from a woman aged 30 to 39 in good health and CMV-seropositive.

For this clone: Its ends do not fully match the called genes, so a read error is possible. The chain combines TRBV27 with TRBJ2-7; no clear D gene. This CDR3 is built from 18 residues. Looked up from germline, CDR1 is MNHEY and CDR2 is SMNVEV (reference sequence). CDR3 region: CASSISPSDEIYAYEQYF. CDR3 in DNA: TGTGCCAGCAGTATATCCCCCTCCGACGAGATTTATGCCTACGAGCAGTACTTC.

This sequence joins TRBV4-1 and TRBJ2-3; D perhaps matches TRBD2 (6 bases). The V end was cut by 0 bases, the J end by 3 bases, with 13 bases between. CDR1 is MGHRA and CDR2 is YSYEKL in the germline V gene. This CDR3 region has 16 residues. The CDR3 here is CASSQDGGGMTDTQYF. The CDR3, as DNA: TGCGCCAGCAGCCAAGACGGGGGTGGGATGACAGATACGCAGTATTTT.

The CDR3: CASSQDQGAGIQYF. CDR3 in DNA: TGTGCCAGCAGCCAAGACCAGGGGGCCGGCATTCAGTACTTC. The gene calls are TRBV4-2 and TRBJ2-4; 8 bases are a match to TRBD1. The CDR3 covers 14 residues. Germline V CDR1 and CDR2: LGHNA, YNFKEQ. The trim removed 0 bases at V and 9 bases at J, leaving 4 bases unmatched.

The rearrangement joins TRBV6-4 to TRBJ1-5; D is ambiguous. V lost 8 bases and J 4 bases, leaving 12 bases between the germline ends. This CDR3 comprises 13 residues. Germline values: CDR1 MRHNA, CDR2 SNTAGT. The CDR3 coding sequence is TGTGCCAGCGCGACTTACCCAAATCAGCCCCAGCATTTT. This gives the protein CASATYPNQPQHF.

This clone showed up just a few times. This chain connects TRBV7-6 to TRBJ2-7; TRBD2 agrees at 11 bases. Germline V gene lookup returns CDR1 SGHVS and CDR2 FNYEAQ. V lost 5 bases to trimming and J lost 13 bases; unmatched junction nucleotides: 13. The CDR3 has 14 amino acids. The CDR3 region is CASSPGTSGPIHYF. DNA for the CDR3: TGTGCCAGCAGCCCCGGGACTAGCGGTCCAATCCATTACTTC. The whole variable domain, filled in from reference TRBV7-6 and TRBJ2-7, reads GAGVSQSPRYKVTKRGQDVALRCDPISGHVSLYWYRQALGQGPEFLTYFNYEAQQDKSGLPNDRFSAERPEGSISTLTIQRTEQRDSAMYRCASSPGTSGPIHYFGPGTRLTVT.

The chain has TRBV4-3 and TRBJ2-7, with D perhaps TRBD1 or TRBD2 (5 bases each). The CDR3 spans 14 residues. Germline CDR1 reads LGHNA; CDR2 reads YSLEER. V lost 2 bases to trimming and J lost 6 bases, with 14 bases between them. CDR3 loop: CASSQSGQDFEQYF. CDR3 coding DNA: TGCGCCAGCAGCCAATCGGGGCAGGACTTCGAGCAGTACTTC.

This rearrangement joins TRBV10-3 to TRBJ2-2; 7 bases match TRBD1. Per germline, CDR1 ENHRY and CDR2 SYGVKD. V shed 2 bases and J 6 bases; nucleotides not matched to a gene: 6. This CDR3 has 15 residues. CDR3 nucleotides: TGTGCCATCAGTGAGGTTGAGGGGGCGTCCGGGGAGCTGTTTTTT. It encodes CAISEVEGASGELFF.

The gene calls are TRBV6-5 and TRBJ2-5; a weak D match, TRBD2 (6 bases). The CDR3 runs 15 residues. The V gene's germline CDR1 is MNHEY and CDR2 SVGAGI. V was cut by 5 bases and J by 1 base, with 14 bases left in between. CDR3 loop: CASSHSLAAQETQYF. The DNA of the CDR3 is TGTGCCAGCAGTCATAGTTTAGCGGCCCAAGAGACCCAGTACTTC.

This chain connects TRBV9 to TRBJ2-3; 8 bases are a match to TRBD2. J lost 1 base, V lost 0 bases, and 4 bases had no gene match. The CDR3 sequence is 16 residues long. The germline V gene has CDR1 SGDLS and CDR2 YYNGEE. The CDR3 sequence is CASSVASGGGTDTQYF. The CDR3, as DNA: TGTGCCAGCAGCGTAGCTTCCGGGGGGGGCACAGATACGCAGTATTTT.

As DNA, the CDR3 is TGCGCCAGCAGCTTGGCGGCGAGGACCGCTTCTAACTATGGCTACACCTTC. Translation: CASSLAARTASNYGYTF. The chain uses TRBV5-1 and TRBJ1-2, with D unclear. The CDR3 spans 17 residues. Germline V gene data show CDR1 as SGHRS and CDR2 as YFSETQ. Trimming shortened V by 0 bases and J by 0 bases, and 15 bases separated the two germline ends.

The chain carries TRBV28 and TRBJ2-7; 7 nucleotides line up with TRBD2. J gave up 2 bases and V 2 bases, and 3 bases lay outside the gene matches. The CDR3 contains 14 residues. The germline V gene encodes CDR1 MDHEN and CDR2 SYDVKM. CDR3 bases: TGTGCCAGCAGTTTAAGTGCGGGGGCCTACGAGCAGTACTTC. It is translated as CASSLSAGAYEQYF. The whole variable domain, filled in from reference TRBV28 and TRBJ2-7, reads DVKVTQSSRYLVKRTGEKVFLECVQDMDHENMFWYRQDPGLGLRLIYFSYDVKMKEKGDIPEGYSVSREKKERFSLILESASTNQTSMYLCASSLSAGAYEQYFGPGTRLTVT.

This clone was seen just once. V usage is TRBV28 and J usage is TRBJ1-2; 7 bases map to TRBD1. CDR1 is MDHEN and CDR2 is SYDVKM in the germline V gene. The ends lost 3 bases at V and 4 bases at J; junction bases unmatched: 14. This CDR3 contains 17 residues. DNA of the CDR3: TGTGCCAGCAGTTTCCTGGAAAGACAGGGAGTCGGCTATGGCTACACCTTC. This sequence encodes CASSFLERQGVGYGYTF.

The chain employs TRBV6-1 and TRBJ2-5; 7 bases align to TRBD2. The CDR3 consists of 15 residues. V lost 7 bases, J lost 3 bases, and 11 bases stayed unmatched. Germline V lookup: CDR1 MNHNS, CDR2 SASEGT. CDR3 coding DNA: TGTGCCAGCATCCAAGAGGGGACTACGAAAGAGACCCAGTACTTC. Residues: CASIQEGTTKETQYF.

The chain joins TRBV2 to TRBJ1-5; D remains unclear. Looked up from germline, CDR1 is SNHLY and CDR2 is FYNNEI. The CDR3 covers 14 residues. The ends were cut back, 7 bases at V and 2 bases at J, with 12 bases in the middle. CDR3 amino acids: CASKRASGNQPQHF. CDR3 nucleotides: TGTGCCAGCAAGAGGGCGTCCGGCAATCAGCCCCAGCATTTT.

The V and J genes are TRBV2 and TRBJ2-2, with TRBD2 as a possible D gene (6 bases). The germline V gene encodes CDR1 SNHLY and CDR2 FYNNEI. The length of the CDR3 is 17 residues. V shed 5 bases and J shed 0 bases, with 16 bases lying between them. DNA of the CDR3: TGTGCCAGCAGTCAAACTAGCCCCACCGCGAACACCGGGGAGCTGTTTTTT. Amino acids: CASSQTSPTANTGELFF.

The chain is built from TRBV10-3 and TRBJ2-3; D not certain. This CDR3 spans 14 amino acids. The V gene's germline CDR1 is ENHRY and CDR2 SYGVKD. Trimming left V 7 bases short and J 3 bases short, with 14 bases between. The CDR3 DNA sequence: TGTGCCATCATGGGGTCTAGGGAAACAGATACGCAGTATTTT. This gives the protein CAIMGSRETDTQYF.

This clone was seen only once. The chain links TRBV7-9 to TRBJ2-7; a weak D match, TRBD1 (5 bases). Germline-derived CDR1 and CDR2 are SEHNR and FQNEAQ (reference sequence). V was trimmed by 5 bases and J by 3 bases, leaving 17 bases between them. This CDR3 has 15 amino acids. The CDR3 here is CASSLLATGDYEQYF. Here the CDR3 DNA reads TGTGCCAGCAGCCTATTAGCCACAGGTGACTACGAGCAGTACTTC.

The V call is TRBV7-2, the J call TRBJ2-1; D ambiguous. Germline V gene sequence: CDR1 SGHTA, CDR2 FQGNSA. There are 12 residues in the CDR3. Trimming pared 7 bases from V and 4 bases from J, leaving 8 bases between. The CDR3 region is CASNQVYNEQFF. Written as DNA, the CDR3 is TGTGCCAGCAACCAAGTTTACAATGAGCAGTTCTTC.

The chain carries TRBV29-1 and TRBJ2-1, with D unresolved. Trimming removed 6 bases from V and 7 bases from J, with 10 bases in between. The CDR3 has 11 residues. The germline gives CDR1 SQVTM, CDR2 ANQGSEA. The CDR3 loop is CSVPRSNEQFF. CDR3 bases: TGCAGCGTCCCTAGGAGTAATGAGCAGTTCTTC.

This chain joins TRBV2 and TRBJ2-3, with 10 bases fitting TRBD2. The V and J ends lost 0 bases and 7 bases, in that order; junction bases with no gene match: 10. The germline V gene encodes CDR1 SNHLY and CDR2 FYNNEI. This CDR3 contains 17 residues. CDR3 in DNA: TGTGCCAGCAGTGAAGCGTCGCCTAGCGGGAGTAGGAATACGCAGTATTTT. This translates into CASSEASPSGSRNTQYF.